This TCR beta chain was captured in a study of cytomegalovirus exposure and HLA in healthy donors. PCR employed 60 Vbeta and 13 Jbeta primers. The repertoire was sequenced with immunoSEQ multiplex PCR; TCRdb's copy has only in-frame clones and lacks some. This table holds more than 100,000 clones, about two thirds found once. Germline lookup yields CDR1 SEHNR and CDR2 FQNEAQ (reference sequence). This CDR3 comprises 17 residues. The V segment lost 4 bases and the J segment 0 bases; nucleotides outside the gene matches: 9. Whole-study results and caveats: An Asian-associated ancestry cluster reportedly showed fewer N-insertions than the roughly 670-donor mean in a later analysis.

With regard to this clone: What it binds is not known.

V is TRBV7-9 and J is TRBJ2-3, with 8 bases aligning to TRBD1. The sequenced material came from PBMCs. The receptor comes from a woman aged 40-49 years in good health and CMV-seropositive. The CDR3 DNA follows: TGTGCCAGCAGCTCTCACCTGGACAGGGAAAGCACAGATACGCAGTATTTT. Amino acids: CASSSHLDRESTDTQYF.